This T cell receptor beta chain was captured in a study of chemoradiotherapy in HPV16-positive cancers. Study information: Candidate HPV-specific T-cell clones and common TCR motifs came from functional assays in two HPV16-positive patients. Overall study findings and caveats: HPV-responsive T-cell expansion during chemoradiotherapy was linked to improved recurrence-free survival in HPV16-positive patients. Candidate HPV-specific clones and E7-related TCR motifs grew in tumor during treatment.

Measured with immunoSEQ multiplex PCR; TCRdb has only the in-frame clones, and not every one. The sample gives fewer than 9,500 clones, 71% of which show up once; roughly 9.5% is in the top ten. About this clone: Its antigen is still unknown.

Over chemoradiotherapy, repertoires were sampled more than once. The V gene's germline CDR1 is SGHAT and CDR2 FQNNGV. This CDR3 contains 14 residues. J was trimmed by 5 bases and V by 6 bases; bases with no gene match: 4. The rearrangement joins TRBV11-2 to TRBJ1-6; 7 nucleotides line up with TRBD1. The TCR originated in a human donor with HPV-associated anogenital cancer. Sampling was carried out from a patient who underwent chemoradiotherapy. The CDR3 nucleotides read TGTGCCAGCAGTTACAGGGGTAATAATTCACCCCTCCACTTT. The encoded protein is CASSYRGNNSPLHF.